This T cell receptor (beta chain) comes out of a study of cytomegalovirus exposure and HLA in healthy donors. 60 Vbeta and 13 Jbeta primers were used in PCR. How the authors handled the data: Counted up in a later analysis, unique TCR beta chains came to about 80 million, with around 9.9 million shared. Measured with immunoSEQ multiplex PCR; TCRdb has only the in-frame clones, and not every one. V and J calls and clone size come straight from that table; D and trimming were deduced from the DNA. The sample has about 150,000 clones, roughly two thirds seen once. The source material was PBMCs. The source is a male donor in good health and CMV-seronegative.

CDR3 protein: CASRPRFGRTEAFF. The CDR3 DNA follows: TGTGCCAGCAGACCCCGGTTTGGGAGGACTGAAGCTTTCTTT. This rearrangement joins TRBV27 to TRBJ1-1; no definite D call. CDR3 length equals 14 residues. From germline, CDR1 is MNHEY and CDR2 SMNVEV (reference sequence). Trimming stripped 6 bases from V and 5 bases from J, with 16 bases between.